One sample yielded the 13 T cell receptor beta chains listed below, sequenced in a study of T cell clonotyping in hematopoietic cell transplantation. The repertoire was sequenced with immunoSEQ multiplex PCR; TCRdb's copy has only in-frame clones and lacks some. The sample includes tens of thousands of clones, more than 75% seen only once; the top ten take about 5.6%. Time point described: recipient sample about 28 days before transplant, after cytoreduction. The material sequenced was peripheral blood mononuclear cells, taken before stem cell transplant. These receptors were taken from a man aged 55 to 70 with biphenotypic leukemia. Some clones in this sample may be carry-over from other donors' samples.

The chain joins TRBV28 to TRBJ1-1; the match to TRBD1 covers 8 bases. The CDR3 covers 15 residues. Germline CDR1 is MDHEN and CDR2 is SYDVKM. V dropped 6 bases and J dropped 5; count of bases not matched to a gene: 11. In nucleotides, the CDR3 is TGTGCCAGCAGCCGGACAGGGCAGATGGGAACTGAAGCTTTCTTT. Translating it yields CASSRTGQMGTEAFF.

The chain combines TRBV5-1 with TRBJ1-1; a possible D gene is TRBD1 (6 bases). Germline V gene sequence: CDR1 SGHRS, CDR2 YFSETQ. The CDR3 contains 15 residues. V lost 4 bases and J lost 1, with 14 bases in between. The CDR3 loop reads CASSDEPGQNTEAFF. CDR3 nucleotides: TGCGCCAGCAGCGACGAACCGGGACAGAACACTGAAGCTTTCTTT.

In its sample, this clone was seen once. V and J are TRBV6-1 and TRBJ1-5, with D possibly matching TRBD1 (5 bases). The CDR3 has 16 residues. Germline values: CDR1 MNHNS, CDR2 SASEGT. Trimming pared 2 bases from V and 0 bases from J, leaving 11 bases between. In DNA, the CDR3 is TGTGCCAGCAGTGAACGACAGCGATTTAGCAATCAGCCCCAGCATTTT. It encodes CASSERQRFSNQPQHF.

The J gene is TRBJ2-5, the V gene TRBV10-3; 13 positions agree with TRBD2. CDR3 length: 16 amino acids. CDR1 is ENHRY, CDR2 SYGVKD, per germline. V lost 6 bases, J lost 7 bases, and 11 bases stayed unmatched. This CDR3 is CAIRPGLAGEGATQYF. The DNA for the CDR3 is TGTGCCATCAGGCCCGGACTAGCGGGAGAAGGGGCGACCCAGTACTTC.

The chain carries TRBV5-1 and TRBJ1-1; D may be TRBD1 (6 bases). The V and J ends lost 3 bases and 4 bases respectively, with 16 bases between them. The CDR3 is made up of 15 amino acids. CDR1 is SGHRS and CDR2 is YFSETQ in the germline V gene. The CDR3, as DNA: TGCGCCAGCAGCTACCCACGGGGGGGCCGCACTGAAGCTTTCTTT. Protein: CASSYPRGGRTEAFF.

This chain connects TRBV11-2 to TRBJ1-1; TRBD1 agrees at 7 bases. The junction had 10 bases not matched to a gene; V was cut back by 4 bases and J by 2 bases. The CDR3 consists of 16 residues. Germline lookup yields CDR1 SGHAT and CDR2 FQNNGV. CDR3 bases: TGTGCCAGCAGCTCCGAGTGGGACAGAATAAACACTGAAGCTTTCTTT. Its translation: CASSSEWDRINTEAFF. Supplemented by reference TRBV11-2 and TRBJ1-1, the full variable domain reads EAGVAQSPRYKIIEKRQSVAFWCNPISGHATLYWYQQILGQGPKLLIQFQNNGVVDDSQLPKDRFSAERLKGVDSTLKIQPAKLEDSAVYLCASSSEWDRINTEAFFGQGTRLTVV.

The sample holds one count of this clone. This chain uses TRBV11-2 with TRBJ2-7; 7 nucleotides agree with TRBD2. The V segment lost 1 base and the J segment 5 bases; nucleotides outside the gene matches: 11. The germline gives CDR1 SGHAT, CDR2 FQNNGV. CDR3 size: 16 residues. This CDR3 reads CASSLGGREMADEQYF. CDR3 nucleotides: TGTGCCAGCAGCTTAGGAGGGCGGGAGATGGCCGACGAGCAGTACTTC.

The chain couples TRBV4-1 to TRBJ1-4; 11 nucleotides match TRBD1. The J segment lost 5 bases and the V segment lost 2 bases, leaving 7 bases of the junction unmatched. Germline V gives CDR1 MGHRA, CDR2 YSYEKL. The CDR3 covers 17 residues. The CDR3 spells CASSQRRTGGANEKLFF. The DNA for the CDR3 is TGCGCCAGCAGCCAACGGAGGACAGGGGGCGCCAATGAAAAACTGTTTTTT.

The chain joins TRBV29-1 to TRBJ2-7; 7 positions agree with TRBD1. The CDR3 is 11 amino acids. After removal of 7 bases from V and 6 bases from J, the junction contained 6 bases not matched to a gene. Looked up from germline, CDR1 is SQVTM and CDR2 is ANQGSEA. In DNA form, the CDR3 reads TGCAGCGCCGACAGGGTAGGCGAGCAGTACTTC. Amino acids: CSADRVGEQYF.

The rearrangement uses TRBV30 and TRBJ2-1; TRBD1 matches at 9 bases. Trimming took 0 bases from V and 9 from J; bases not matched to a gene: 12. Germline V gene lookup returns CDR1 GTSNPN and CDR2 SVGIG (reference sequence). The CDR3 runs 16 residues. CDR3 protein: CAWSVLPPGQGGEQFF. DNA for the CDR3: TGTGCCTGGAGTGTACTCCCACCGGGACAGGGAGGTGAGCAGTTCTTC. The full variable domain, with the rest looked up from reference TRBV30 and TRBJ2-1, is SQTIHQWPATLVQPVGSPLSLECTVEGTSNPNLYWYRQAAGRGLQLLFYSVGIGQISSEVPQNLSASRPQDRQFILSSKKLLLSDSGFYLCAWSVLPPGQGGEQFFGPGTRLTVL.

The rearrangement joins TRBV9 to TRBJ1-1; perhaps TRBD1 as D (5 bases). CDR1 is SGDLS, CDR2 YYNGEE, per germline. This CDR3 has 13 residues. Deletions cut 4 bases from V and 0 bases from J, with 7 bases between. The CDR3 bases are TGTGCCAGCAGCTGGGGGATGAACACTGAAGCTTTCTTT. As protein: CASSWGMNTEAFF.

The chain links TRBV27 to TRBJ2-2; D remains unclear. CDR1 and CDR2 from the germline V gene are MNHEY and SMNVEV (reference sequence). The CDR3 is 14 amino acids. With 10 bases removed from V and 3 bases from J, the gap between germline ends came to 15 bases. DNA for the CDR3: TGTGCCACCTCTAGAACATCTCACACCGGGGAGCTGTTTTTT. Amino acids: CATSRTSHTGELFF.

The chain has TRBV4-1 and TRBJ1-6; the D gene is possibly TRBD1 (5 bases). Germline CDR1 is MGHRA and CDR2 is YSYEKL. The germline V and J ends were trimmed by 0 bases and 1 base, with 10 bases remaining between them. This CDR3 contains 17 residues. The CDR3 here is CASSQDRGTSYNSPLHF. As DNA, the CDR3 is TGCGCCAGCAGCCAAGATCGCGGGACGTCCTATAATTCACCCCTCCACTTT.